This T cell receptor beta chain is drawn from a study of blood T cell repertoires in COVID-19. Overall study context: Specimens from acute and convalescent COVID-19 originated in the United States, Italy and Spain. The analysed material was cDNA or gDNA that came from T cells, B-cell-depleted T cells, or PBMCs.

Per the authors' pipeline: How many nucleated cells were present was estimated from reference gene primer amplification. The assay was immunoSEQ multiplex PCR, and TCRdb's table has in-frame clones only and misses some. V, J and clone size are taken as reported in that table, and D and trimming were inferred from the DNA itself. The repertoire holds 55,000 to 70,000 clones, with roughly 90% as singletons. A note on this clone: This may come from a read error, since a much larger clone is one base off. The same CDR3 arises from other DNA sequences in this sample as well.

Trimming cost V 7 bases and J 4 bases, with 16 bases left between them. CDR3 size: 14 residues. Germline CDR1 reads WSHSY; CDR2 reads SAAADI. Sequencing was carried out using peripheral blood. This sequence was found in a woman between 50 and 59 years old with active or convalescent COVID-19. The rearrangement joins TRBV10-2 to TRBJ2-5; weak D call: TRBD2 (6 bases). The CDR3 reads CASMVGGGSETQYF. CDR3 DNA sequence: TGCGCCAGCATGGTCGGGGGTGGATCAGAGACCCAGTACTTC.